One sample yielded the 24 T cell receptor beta chains listed below, sequenced in a study of shared clonotypes between healthy human individuals (dated by TCRdb to 2020 to 2022). The library was obtained by the immunoSEQ multiplex PCR assay. The table was pulled from immuneACCESS by TCRdb, which kept in-frame rearrangements only. Such tables lose some clones; where checked, under half of the loss comes from unresolved V genes, and the rest has no known cause. Across this sample there are around 700,000 clones, with roughly 73% seen only once. The top ten clones comprise 1.5% to 2% of the sample. The sample consisted of memory CD4+ T cells sorted from blood. In the paper's terms, the cell subset or site label means: CD45RA-negative fraction. These receptors came from a woman in her 30s in good health.

The J gene is TRBJ2-7, the V gene TRBV4-2, with 10 positions matching TRBD2. The CDR3 is made up of 14 amino acids. V was clipped by 2 bases and J by 9 bases; unmatched bases: 7. Germline assignment: CDR1 LGHNA and CDR2 YNFKEQ. The CDR3 is CASSQLRTSGGQYF. For the CDR3, the DNA is TGTGCCAGCAGCCAACTCCGGACTAGCGGCGGGCAGTACTTC.

The chain uses TRBV29-1 and TRBJ1-1; TRBD1 matches at 7 bases. The CDR3 covers 13 residues. CDR1 and CDR2 from the germline V gene are SQVTM and ANQGSEA. The V and J ends lost 7 bases and 1 base, in that order; junction bases with no gene match: 6. CDR3 residues: CSAFRQGNTEAFF. CDR3 DNA: TGCAGCGCTTTTAGACAGGGGAACACTGAAGCTTTCTTT. The full variable domain, completed using reference TRBV29-1 and TRBJ1-1, is SAVISQKPSRDICQRGTSLTIQCQVDSQVTMMFWYRQQPGQSLTLIATANQGSEATYESGFVIDKFPISRPNLTFSTLTVSNMSPEDSSIYLCSAFRQGNTEAFFGQGTRLTVV.

J is TRBJ2-5 and V is TRBV6-5; weak D call: TRBD1 (5 bases). CDR1 and CDR2 from the germline V gene are MNHEY and SVGAGI. This CDR3 spans 14 amino acids. Trimming removed 6 bases at V and 3 bases at J, with 14 bases between. The CDR3 region is CASSSSWGKETQYF. DNA for the CDR3: TGTGCCAGCAGCAGTTCTTGGGGCAAAGAGACCCAGTACTTC.

The V call is TRBV11-3, the J call TRBJ1-5; no firm D call. In germline, CDR1 is SGHNT, CDR2 YENEEA. The V end lost 0 bases, the J end lost 8 bases, and 14 bases lay between the germline ends. The CDR3 loop spans 15 amino acids. In DNA, the CDR3 is TGTGCCAGCAGCTTAGATTTGGGGAGCCGAAAGCCCCAGCATTTT. The encoded protein is CASSLDLGSRKPQHF.

The V and J genes are TRBV7-8 and TRBJ1-3; D gene unclear. The CDR3 has 15 amino acids. The V end was cut by 5 bases, the J end by 1 base, with 12 bases between. Germline V gives CDR1 SGHVS, CDR2 FQNEAQ. The DNA for the CDR3 is TGTGCCAGCAGCCCCCGGGGTTTATCTGGAAACACCATATATTTT. Residues: CASSPRGLSGNTIYF.

The chain joins TRBV5-4 to TRBJ1-2, with no clear D. V gave up 5 bases and J gave up 0 bases, with 11 bases separating them. The CDR3 is 14 residues long. Germline V gene sequence: CDR1 SGHNT, CDR2 YYREEE (reference sequence). Here the CDR3 reads CASRPTTSNYGYTF. Written as DNA, the CDR3 is TGTGCCAGCAGGCCAACCACTTCTAACTATGGCTACACCTTC. Filled out from reference TRBV5-4 and TRBJ1-2, the complete variable domain reads ETGVTQSPTHLIKTRGQQVTLRCSSQSGHNTVSWYQQALGQGPQFIFQYYREEENGRGNFPPRFSGLQFPNYSSELNVNALELDDSALYLCASRPTTSNYGYTFGSGTRLTVV.

The rearrangement uses TRBV29-1 and TRBJ2-2; D uncertain. The CDR3 is made up of 11 amino acids. The V and J ends lost 0 bases and 15 bases respectively, with 11 bases between them. The germline V gene encodes CDR1 SQVTM and CDR2 ANQGSEA. CDR3 sequence (DNA): TGCAGCGTTGAAGAAGTCAGCGAGGTGTTTTTT. Translating it yields CSVEEVSEVFF.

The chain couples TRBV7-2 to TRBJ2-7; 10 nucleotides match TRBD1. J was trimmed by 6 bases and V by 4 bases; bases with no gene match: 9. Per the germline V gene, CDR1 is SGHTA and CDR2 is FQGNSA. The CDR3 covers 15 residues. CDR3 DNA sequence: TGTGCCAGCAGCTCCAACCCGGGACAGGGGACCGAGCAGTACTTC. Its protein is CASSSNPGQGTEQYF.

In this sample, this clone turned up many times. V gene TRBV7-8 combines with J gene TRBJ2-6; possible D gene TRBD1, 6 bases. Germline values: CDR1 SGHVS, CDR2 FQNEAQ. The CDR3 has 16 residues. Between the trimmed V and J ends, which lost 4 bases and 2 bases, there was a span of 12 bases. In DNA, the CDR3 is TGTGCCAGCAGCTCCTACAGGGCTCCTGGGGCCAACGTCCTGACTTTC. Encoded protein: CASSSYRAPGANVLTF.

The sample holds a few counts of this clone. The J gene is TRBJ1-4, the V gene TRBV28; no reliable D call. The germline V and J ends were trimmed by 7 bases and 2 bases, with 8 bases remaining between them. The germline V gene encodes CDR1 MDHEN and CDR2 SYDVKM. The CDR3 runs 13 residues. The CDR3 DNA reads as TGTGCCAGCACCCGGACTACTAATGAAAAACTGTTTTTT. Residues: CASTRTTNEKLFF.

This clone came up a few times. The DNA for the CDR3 is TGTGCCAGCAGTGAATCCAGGGGGCCCACCGGGGAGCTGTTTTTT. It specifies CASSESRGPTGELFF. The chain links TRBV25-1 to TRBJ2-2; 8 bases are a match to TRBD1. The CDR3 loop spans 15 amino acids. Germline V gene lookup returns CDR1 MGHDK and CDR2 SYGVNS. J was trimmed by 4 bases and V by 1 base; bases with no gene match: 2.

This chain joins TRBV7-9 and TRBJ2-1; D remains unclear. Trimming took 0 bases from V and 5 from J, leaving 8 bases between them. Germline values: CDR1 SEHNR, CDR2 FQNEAQ (reference sequence). The CDR3 runs 14 residues. The CDR3 here is CASSLATLDNEQFF. The DNA of the CDR3 is TGTGCCAGCAGCTTAGCGACGCTTGACAATGAGCAGTTCTTC.

With respect to this clone: Other DNA sequences from this sample encode an identical CDR3 as well. V is TRBV9 and J is TRBJ2-3, with 8 nucleotides matching TRBD2. Unmatched junction bases numbered 3, after V lost 0 bases and J lost 0 bases. In germline, CDR1 is SGDLS, CDR2 YYNGEE. The length of the CDR3 is 16 residues. The CDR3 here is CASSVGSGASTDTQYF. CDR3 sequence (DNA): TGTGCCAGCAGCGTAGGTAGCGGGGCTAGCACAGATACGCAGTATTTT. The full variable domain, in which reference TRBV9 and TRBJ2-3 provide the parts outside the CDR3, is DSGVTQTPKHLITATGQRVTLRCSPRSGDLSVYWYQQSLDQGLQFLIQYYNGEERAKGNILERFSAQQFPDLHSELNLSSLELGDSALYFCASSVGSGASTDTQYFGPGTRLTVL.

About this clone itself: The junction departs from the called germline gene at one end, perhaps through a read error. The same CDR3 arises from other DNA sequences in this sample as well. The V and J genes are TRBV19 and TRBJ1-1; 7 nucleotides agree with TRBD1. Germline V gene sequence: CDR1 LNHDA, CDR2 SQIVND (reference sequence). CDR3 length: 14 amino acids. The CDR3: CASSIGQANTEAFF. For the CDR3, the DNA is TGTGCCAGTAGCATAGGACAGGCCAACACTGAAGCTTTCTTT.

The genes are TRBV7-9 and TRBJ1-2, with 7 bases aligning to TRBD1. This CDR3 has 13 residues. Germline-derived CDR1 and CDR2 are SEHNR and FQNEAQ (reference sequence). Trimming cost V 7 bases and J 8 bases; bases outside gene matches: 10. The DNA for the CDR3 is TGTGCCAGCATCGGCGACAGGGTTGGAGGCTACACCTTC. The encoded protein is CASIGDRVGGYTF.

V gene TRBV6-1 combines with J gene TRBJ2-1, with 10 bases identical to TRBD1. This CDR3 is built from 14 residues. Trimming removed 8 bases from V and 6 bases from J; junction bases left unmatched: 7. The germline V gene has CDR1 MNHNS and CDR2 SASEGT. The chain's CDR3 is CASSSGQGINEQFF. The CDR3 region has the DNA TGTGCCAGCTCCTCGGGACAGGGGATCAATGAGCAGTTCTTC.

J is TRBJ1-4 and V is TRBV7-8, with TRBD1 identical over 7 bases. This CDR3 is built from 15 residues. Germline V gene sequence: CDR1 SGHVS, CDR2 FQNEAQ. V lost 4 bases, J lost 0 bases, and 2 bases stayed unmatched. The CDR3 is CASSWDRATNEKLFF. DNA of the CDR3: TGTGCCAGCAGCTGGGACAGAGCAACTAATGAAAAACTGTTTTTT.

The chain combines TRBV10-2 with TRBJ2-7; possible D gene TRBD1, 6 bases. Germline V gene data show CDR1 as WSHSY and CDR2 as SAAADI. Trimming stripped 6 bases from V and 4 bases from J, with 10 bases between. The CDR3 is 12 residues long. The CDR3 here is CASSETGYEQYF. The CDR3 DNA follows: TGCGCCAGCAGCGAGACAGGTTACGAGCAGTACTTC.

Points on this clone: At the DNA level, this CDR3 is encoded by other sequences in the same sample as well. The chain joins TRBV5-6 to TRBJ1-1; D not resolved. V lost 2 bases to trimming and J lost 5 bases, with 4 bases between them. Germline values: CDR1 SGHDT, CDR2 YYEEEE. This CDR3 has 11 amino acids. Written as DNA, the CDR3 is TGTGCCAGCAGCTTAAGAACTGAAGCTTTCTTT. This sequence encodes CASSLRTEAFF.

The chain links TRBV19 to TRBJ1-5; no clear D. From germline, CDR1 is LNHDA and CDR2 SQIVND (reference sequence). The CDR3 sequence is 14 residues long. The germline V and J ends were trimmed by 4 bases and 1 base, with 8 bases remaining between them. The CDR3: CASSKVSSNQPQHF. The CDR3 DNA reads as TGTGCCAGTAGTAAGGTGTCCAGCAATCAGCCCCAGCATTTT.

This sequence joins TRBV4-1 and TRBJ1-3, with D perhaps TRBD1 (6 bases). The CDR3 is made up of 15 amino acids. V lost 0 bases to trimming and J lost 4 bases, with 10 bases between them. CDR1 and CDR2 from the germline V gene are MGHRA and YSYEKL. The CDR3 sequence is CASSQDRGLGNTIYF. DNA of the CDR3: TGCGCCAGCAGCCAAGATCGGGGGCTAGGAAACACCATATATTTT.

This clone has a single count. One end of the junction varies from germline; a read error may be responsible. The chain links TRBV7-9 to TRBJ2-5; D call uncertain. Germline CDR1 and CDR2: SEHNR and FQNEAQ (reference sequence). The CDR3 has 11 residues. CDR3 nucleotide sequence: TGTGCCAACAGCCCGGGAGAGACCCAGTACTTC. Encoded protein: CANSPGETQYF.

In this sample, this clone turned up a few times. The rearrangement joins TRBV5-1 to TRBJ2-6; 8 nucleotides line up with TRBD2. There are 17 residues in the CDR3. The V segment lost 0 bases and the J segment 2 bases; nucleotides outside the gene matches: 4. Germline V gives CDR1 SGHRS, CDR2 YFSETQ. The DNA for the CDR3 is TGCGCCAGCAGCTTGGCCCCGGGAGGGACTGGGGCCAACGTCCTGACTTTC. Its protein product is CASSLAPGGTGANVLTF.

V and J are TRBV6-6 and TRBJ1-1; the D gene is possibly TRBD1 (6 bases). This CDR3 is built from 14 residues. The V gene's germline CDR1 is MNHNY and CDR2 SVGAGI (reference sequence). V was shortened by 7 bases and J by 1 base, with 13 bases between the two germline ends. The CDR3 nucleotides read TGTGCCAGCATCCAGACAGGCGAGAACACTGAAGCTTTCTTT. It specifies CASIQTGENTEAFF.